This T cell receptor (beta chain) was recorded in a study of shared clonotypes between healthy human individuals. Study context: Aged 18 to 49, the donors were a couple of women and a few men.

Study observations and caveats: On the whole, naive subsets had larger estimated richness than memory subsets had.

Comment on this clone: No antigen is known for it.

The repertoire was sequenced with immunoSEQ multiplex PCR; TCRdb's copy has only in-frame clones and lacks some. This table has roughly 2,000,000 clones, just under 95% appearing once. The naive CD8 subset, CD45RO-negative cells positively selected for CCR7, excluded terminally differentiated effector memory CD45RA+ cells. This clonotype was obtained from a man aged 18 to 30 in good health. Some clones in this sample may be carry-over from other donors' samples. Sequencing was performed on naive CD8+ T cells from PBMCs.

DNA of the CDR3: TGTGCCAGCATTCGTCTGCGTAATGAAAAACTGTTTTTT. Its translation: CASIRLRNEKLFF. This chain uses TRBV2 with TRBJ1-4, with D hard to call. Per germline, CDR1 SNHLY and CDR2 FYNNEI. This CDR3 contains 13 residues. The germline V and J ends were trimmed by 7 bases and 4 bases, with 10 bases remaining between them. The full variable domain, with the rest looked up from reference TRBV2 and TRBJ1-4, is EPEVTQTPSHQVTQMGQEVILRCVPISNHLYFYWYRQILGQKVEFLVSFYNNEISEKSEIFDDQFSVERPDGSNFTLKIRSTKLEDSAMYFCASIRLRNEKLFFGSGTQLSVL.